This T cell receptor (beta chain) was sequenced for a study of T-cell reconstitution after alpha-beta-depleted transplantation in children. General study findings and limits: A year post-transplant, T-cell counts and diversity derived mostly from newly produced T cells.

The authors prepared the TCRbeta library with unique molecular identifiers. MiXCR, run by TCRdb on the PCR reads, gives a single entry per CDR3 protein. The data contain some 6,900 distinct CDR3 sequences, under 7% of them singletons. In its sample, this clonotype was seen many times. Its target is not known. Germline values: CDR1 DFQATT, CDR2 SNEGSKA (reference sequence). V was clipped by 1 base and J by 0 bases; unmatched bases: 6. This CDR3 is 16 amino acids long. The TCR sequence derives from a child less than two years old who had a stem cell transplant for acute myeloid leukemia, so the T cells may come from the graft donor. This chain links TRBV20-1 with TRBJ1-5; TRBD1 aligns across 7 bases. The starting material was PBMCs, mostly from graft donor cells, obtained 180 days after TCRalphabeta/CD19-depleted stem cell transplant. In DNA form, the CDR3 reads TGCAGTGCTAGAGGCCGGACAGGAGATAGCAATCAGCCCCAGCATTTT. It yields the protein CSARGRTGDSNQPQHF.